These 21 T cell receptor beta chains came from one sample sequenced in a study of cytotoxic CD8 clonotypes in ibrutinib-treated CLL. Here immunoSEQ multiplex PCR was the method, and the copy in TCRdb shows in-frame clones only, minus some. The sample has approximately 320,000 clones, 67% seen once. The sample consisted of PBMCs, taken after 36 months of ibrutinib treatment. The origin of the receptors is a human donor with chronic lymphocytic leukemia.

This clone has a handful of counts. The identical CDR3 is also encoded by other nucleotide sequences in the sample. The chain links TRBV5-1 to TRBJ2-7; 13 bases line up with TRBD2. The CDR3 loop spans 15 amino acids. Germline CDR1 reads SGHRS; CDR2 reads YFSETQ. The J segment lost 3 bases and the V segment lost 1 base, leaving 1 base of the junction unmatched. The CDR3 region is CASSLRTSGSYEQYF. As DNA, the CDR3 is TGCGCCAGCAGCTTGAGGACTAGCGGGAGCTACGAGCAGTACTTC. The full variable domain, completed using reference TRBV5-1 and TRBJ2-7, is KAGVTQTPRYLIKTRGQQVTLSCSPISGHRSVSWYQQTPGQGLQFLFEYFSETQRNKGNFPGRFSGRQFSNSRSEMNVSTLELGDSALYLCASSLRTSGSYEQYFGPGTRLTVT.

This clone has only one observation. This chain joins TRBV5-1 and TRBJ2-5; TRBD2 is a possible D gene (6 bases). The last part of the DNA fits TRBJ2-7 better; the J call may be wrong. The CDR3 is 14 residues long. Germline V lookup: CDR1 SGHRS, CDR2 YFSETQ. CDR3 loop: CASSLGGGSGEQYF. The CDR3 DNA is TGCGCCAGCAGCCTCGGTGGGGGGTCCGGCGAGCAGTACTTC.

The J gene is TRBJ2-7, the V gene TRBV4-3; 10 bases are a match to TRBD1. Germline CDR1 is LGHNA and CDR2 is YSLEER. CDR3 length: 18 residues. V dropped 0 bases and J dropped 4; count of bases not matched to a gene: 12. CDR3 in amino acids: CASSQDFGTGELAYEQYF. As DNA, the CDR3 is TGCGCCAGCAGCCAAGATTTCGGGACAGGGGAACTAGCTTACGAGCAGTACTTC.

The chain uses TRBV7-6 and TRBJ2-5, with D perhaps TRBD2 (5 bases). The CDR3 has 14 amino acids. CDR1 is SGHVS and CDR2 is FNYEAQ in the germline V gene. V gave up 5 bases and J gave up 1 base, with 11 bases separating them. CDR3 region: CASSRTLSQETQYF. The CDR3 DNA follows: TGTGCCAGCAGCCGGACTTTATCCCAAGAGACCCAGTACTTC.

This clone was observed a handful of times. The V gene is TRBV5-1, the J gene TRBJ2-7; D unclear. The CDR3 is made up of 14 amino acids. V shed 4 bases and J shed 0 bases, with 11 bases lying between them. Germline CDR1 and CDR2: SGHRS and YFSETQ. The CDR3 region has the DNA TGCGCCAGCAGCCTGGTACCGTACTCCTACGAGCAGTACTTC. Translated: CASSLVPYSYEQYF.

The rearrangement links TRBV27 to TRBJ2-7; 8 bases align to TRBD1. Germline CDR1 MNHEY, CDR2 SMNVEV (reference sequence). The CDR3 spans 13 residues. V gave up 3 bases and J gave up 6 bases; unmatched junction bases: 4. The CDR3 nucleotides are TGTGCCAGCAGTTTGGGCAGGGGGCGCGAGCAGTACTTC. As protein: CASSLGRGREQYF.

This chain links TRBV5-1 with TRBJ2-1; D may correspond to TRBD1 or TRBD2 (5 bases each). V was pared by 4 bases and J by 4 bases, with 15 bases between. The CDR3 runs 15 residues. CDR1 is SGHRS and CDR2 is YFSETQ in the germline V gene. This chain's CDR3 is CASSRDAGLYNEQFF. DNA of the CDR3: TGCGCCAGCAGCCGGGATGCAGGGTTGTACAATGAGCAGTTCTTC. Complete variable domain (other parts from reference TRBV5-1 and TRBJ2-1): KAGVTQTPRYLIKTRGQQVTLSCSPISGHRSVSWYQQTPGQGLQFLFEYFSETQRNKGNFPGRFSGRQFSNSRSEMNVSTLELGDSALYLCASSRDAGLYNEQFFGPGTRLTVL.

This clone was recorded a few times. The chain employs TRBV9 and TRBJ2-1; D not certain. The CDR3 consists of 14 residues. Germline CDR1 is SGDLS and CDR2 is YYNGEE. Trimming left V 0 bases short and J 9 bases short, with 13 bases between. CDR3 sequence reads: CASSVEVVGVEQFF. CDR3 nucleotides: TGTGCCAGCAGCGTAGAAGTAGTAGGCGTTGAGCAGTTCTTC.

The chain couples TRBV11-2 to TRBJ2-1; 9 nucleotides align to TRBD2. V shed 5 bases and J 3 bases; nucleotides not matched to a gene: 5. The CDR3 consists of 15 residues. CDR1 is SGHAT, CDR2 FQNNGV, per germline. CDR3 DNA sequence: TGTGCCAGCAGCACGACTAGCGGTGGCTACAATGAGCAGTTCTTC. Protein product: CASSTTSGGYNEQFF.

This chain uses TRBV11-2 with TRBJ1-2; D not certain. Trimming removed 5 bases at V and 6 bases at J, with 16 bases between. This CDR3 region has 14 residues. Germline V gives CDR1 SGHAT, CDR2 FQNNGV. The CDR3 DNA follows: TGTGCCAGCAGCCCCCATTTAGGGAGGGATGGCTACACCTTC. Its protein is CASSPHLGRDGYTF.

J is TRBJ2-1 and V is TRBV25-1; D remains unclear. Per germline, CDR1 MGHDK and CDR2 SYGVNS. The CDR3 is 15 residues long. Trimming shortened V by 2 bases and J by 5 bases, and 13 bases separated the two germline ends. This chain's CDR3 is CASSEPSPRNNEQFF. DNA for the CDR3: TGTGCCAGCAGTGAACCATCTCCACGGAACAATGAGCAGTTCTTC.

The chain carries TRBV15 and TRBJ1-1; 7 bases align to TRBD1. Germline V lookup: CDR1 LNHNV, CDR2 YYDKDF (reference sequence). V was clipped by 5 bases and J by 4 bases; unmatched bases: 7. The CDR3 has 14 residues. The CDR3 is CATSPRQGVTEAFF. The CDR3 region has the DNA TGTGCCACCAGCCCAAGACAGGGAGTCACTGAAGCTTTCTTT.

The chain recombines TRBV18 with TRBJ2-3; 8 bases map to TRBD2. Trimming cost V 1 base and J 6 bases; bases outside gene matches: 6. The CDR3 totals 15 residues. Germline loops: CDR1 KGHSH, CDR2 LQKENI. The CDR3 spells CASSPLAGTTDTQYF. The CDR3 DNA is TGTGCCAGCTCACCACTAGCGGGGACTACGGATACGCAGTATTTT.

The chain joins TRBV5-1 to TRBJ2-7; D call uncertain. The V end was cut by 2 bases, the J end by 0 bases, with 9 bases between. The CDR3 loop spans 14 amino acids. CDR1 is SGHRS and CDR2 is YFSETQ in the germline V gene. The DNA for the CDR3 is TGCGCCAGCAGCTTATACGGTCCCTCCTACGAGCAGTACTTC. Residues: CASSLYGPSYEQYF.

The chain has TRBV2 and TRBJ1-3, with D unresolved. The CDR3 has 17 amino acids. CDR1 and CDR2 (germline): SNHLY, FYNNEI. The V end was cut by 3 bases, the J end by 2 bases, with 17 bases between. DNA of the CDR3: TGTGCCAGCAGTGACATTTCAGGCCTAGTAACTGGAAACACCATATATTTT. Translated: CASSDISGLVTGNTIYF.

This chain connects TRBV7-6 to TRBJ2-7, with a weak D call TRBD1 (6 bases). V lost 5 bases and J 2 bases, leaving 13 bases between the germline ends. The CDR3 contains 14 residues. CDR1 SGHVS and CDR2 FNYEAQ come from the germline V gene. Here the CDR3 DNA reads TGTGCCAGCAGCCAGCAGGGGCGCCCCTACGAGCAGTACTTC. Encoded protein: CASSQQGRPYEQYF.

The chain uses TRBV7-2 and TRBJ2-7; TRBD2 matches at 10 bases. This CDR3 region has 15 residues. The germline V gene encodes CDR1 SGHTA and CDR2 FQGNSA. Trimming removed 4 bases from V and 3 bases from J; junction bases left unmatched: 6. CDR3 in amino acids: CASSWEWTSGYEQYF. The CDR3 nucleotides read TGTGCCAGCAGCTGGGAGTGGACTAGCGGCTACGAGCAGTACTTC.

This clone was observed a handful of times. The rearrangement links TRBV4-1 to TRBJ2-3, with 10 nucleotides matching TRBD2. CDR3 length: 16 residues. V was clipped by 4 bases and J by 8 bases; unmatched bases: 12. Germline V lookup: CDR1 MGHRA, CDR2 YSYEKL. The CDR3 coding sequence is TGCGCCAGCAGCCTGACAACAGGGACTAGCGATGGTACGCAGTATTTT. Amino acid sequence: CASSLTTGTSDGTQYF.

Here the CDR3 reads CASSGRDLRIHSNQPQHF. CDR3 DNA: TGTGCCAGTAGTGGTCGGGACCTGCGGATTCATAGCAATCAGCCCCAGCATTTT. The chain couples TRBV19 to TRBJ1-5, with TRBD1 as a possible D gene (5 bases). From germline, CDR1 is LNHDA and CDR2 SQIVND (reference sequence). The V gene lost 5 bases and the J gene lost 0 bases, with 20 bases spanning the gap. The CDR3 runs 18 residues.

The chain uses TRBV5-4 and TRBJ2-5; 8 bases line up with TRBD1. V lost 2 bases, J lost 5 bases, and 17 bases stayed unmatched. The CDR3 is 18 residues long. Germline values: CDR1 SGHNT, CDR2 YYREEE (reference sequence). This CDR3 reads CASSLRAIRTGTGETQYF. CDR3 nucleotides: TGTGCCAGCAGCTTACGGGCCATACGGACAGGGACGGGGGAGACCCAGTACTTC.

The chain employs TRBV13 and TRBJ2-7; no clear D gene. Germline CDR1 reads PRHDT; CDR2 reads FYEKMQ (reference sequence). The length of the CDR3 is 11 residues. Trimming shortened V by 6 bases and J by 0 bases, and 3 bases separated the two germline ends. The CDR3 DNA reads TGTGCCAGCAGTCTCTCCTACGAGCAGTACTTC. It specifies CASSLSYEQYF.